Sequencing of this TCR beta chain was carried out in a study of CD8+CD57+ T cells in acquired aplastic anemia. It was patients with CD8+CD57+ cell expansion by flow cytometry who were chosen for sequencing. Severe acquired aplastic anemia was present in every patient. The V gene lost 1 base and the J gene lost 7 bases, with 11 bases spanning the gap. The CDR3 is 14 residues long. The germline V gene encodes CDR1 SGHTS and CDR2 YDEGEE. Profiling that covered TCR beta VDJ and CDR3 relied on genomic DNA as its template. A single record per CDR3 protein comes from TCRdb applying MiXCR to the reads. The data show roughly 500,000 distinct CDR3 sequences, about a third seen once.

The TCR was taken from a human donor with aplastic anemia. Sequencing input: sorted CD4+, CD8+, or CD8+CD57+ T cells (not recorded which) from PBMCs. The J gene is TRBJ1-4, the V gene TRBV5-8, with D perhaps matching TRBD1 (6 bases). CDR3 DNA sequence: TGTGCCAGCAGCTTGAACAGGGTCTCTGAAAAACTGTTTTTT. Amino acid sequence: CASSLNRVSEKLFF.